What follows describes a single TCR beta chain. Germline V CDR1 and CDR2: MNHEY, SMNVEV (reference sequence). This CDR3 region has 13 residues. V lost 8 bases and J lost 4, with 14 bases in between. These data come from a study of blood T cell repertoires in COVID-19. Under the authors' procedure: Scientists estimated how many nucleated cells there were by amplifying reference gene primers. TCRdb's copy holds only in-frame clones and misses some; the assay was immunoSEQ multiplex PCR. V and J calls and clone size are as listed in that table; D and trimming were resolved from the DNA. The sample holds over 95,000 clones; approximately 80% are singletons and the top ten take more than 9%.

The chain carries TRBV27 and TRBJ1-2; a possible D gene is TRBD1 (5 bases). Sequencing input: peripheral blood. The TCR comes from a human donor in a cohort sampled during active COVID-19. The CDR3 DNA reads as TGTGCCAGCTTCGACAGCAATACCTATGGCTACACCTTC. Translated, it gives CASFDSNTYGYTF.